Listed below are T cell receptor beta chains from one sample, sequenced in a study of cytomegalovirus exposure and HLA in healthy donors. Libraries were prepared by immunoSEQ multiplex PCR; TCRdb keeps only in-frame clonotypes and omits some of them. The sample has more than 95,000 clones; almost 80% are singletons. What was sequenced was PBMCs. The receptors here all came from a man aged 55 to 70 in good health and CMV-seropositive. Both conserved end residues are part of each CDR3. D genes are given only for firm matches. Some rows have no size entry. The others give once, few or many, or a class for an expanded clone.

clone_size	d_call	v_call	j_call	cdr3_nt	cdr3_aa
.	.	TRBV23-1	TRBJ1-3	TGCGCCAGCAGTCAATGTCAGGACAGATACTCTGGAAACACCATATATTTT	CASSQCQDRYSGNTIYF
.	.	TRBV18	TRBJ1-1	TGTGCCAGCTCCACTAACAGGGCTTACACTGAAGCTTTCTTT	CASSTNRAYTEAFF
.	TRBD1	TRBV6-6	TRBJ1-4	TGTGCCAGCAGAGCCCAGGACAGGGGAGAGGAAAAACTGTTTTTT	CASRAQDRGEEKLFF
.	TRBD1	TRBV27	TRBJ2-1	TGTGCCAGCAGTCGCGACAGGGCCCCATATGAGCAGTTCTTC	CASSRDRAPYEQFF
once	.	TRBV7-9	TRBJ1-2	TGTGCCAGCAGCCCTCCTCGGGTTGGCTACACCTTC	CASSPPRVGYTF
.	.	TRBV6-1	TRBJ1-2	TGTGCCAGCAAAGGGGTTAACTATGGCTACACCTTC	CASKGVNYGYTF
.	.	TRBV7-9	TRBJ2-5	TGTGCCAGCAGCTTAGGCCGGGAGACCCAGTACTTC	CASSLGRETQYF
.	.	TRBV10-3	TRBJ1-3	TGTGCCATCAGTGAGTCGAGGGCCACTGGAAACACCATATATTTT	CAISESRATGNTIYF
once	.	TRBV19	TRBJ1-3	TGTGCCACGAGAGTTCTAAACACCATATATTTT	CATRVLNTIYF
.	.	TRBV28	TRBJ1-5	TGTGCCAGCAGTTTAGAACAGCCCCAGCCCCAGCATTTT	CASSLEQPQPQHF
.	TRBD1	TRBV5-1	TRBJ1-1	TGCGCCAGCACCCTGACAGGGGCGAACACTGAAGCTTTCTTT	CASTLTGANTEAFF
.	TRBD1	TRBV5-1	TRBJ1-3	TGCGCCAGCGGCTTGGACGGGACAGAGCGAAACACCATATATTTT	CASGLDGTERNTIYF
.	TRBD2	TRBV6-5	TRBJ2-7	TGTGCCAGCAGGATAGACGGGACTAGCGTTTTCCGGCAGTACTTC	CASRIDGTSVFRQYF
.	.	TRBV28	TRBJ2-7	TGTGCCAGCAGTTTAATAGGGGGCTCCTACGAGCAGTACTTC	CASSLIGGSYEQYF
.	.	TRBV7-9	TRBJ1-1	TGTGCCAGCAGCTTGCGGGGAGGCACTGAAGCTTTCTTT	CASSLRGGTEAFF
.	.	TRBV6-6	TRBJ1-2	TGTGCCAGCAGTTACGGACAGAGAAACTATGGCTACACCTTC	CASSYGQRNYGYTF
.	TRBD1	TRBV30	TRBJ1-4	TGTGCCAGACAGGGGGCTGATAATGAAAAACTGTTTTTT	CARQGADNEKLFF
few	.	TRBV7-2	TRBJ2-1	TGTGCCAGCAGCTTAGCCCTCGTCCAGGGAAAACGGATGGATGAGCAGTTCTTC	CASSLALVQGKRMDEQFF
.	.	TRBV7-6	TRBJ1-6	TGTGCCAGCAGCGAACAACAGGAGTCGCCCCTCCACTTT	CASSEQQESPLHF
.	.	TRBV7-7	TRBJ2-5	TGTGCCAGCAGCTCGGGGGAGCAAGAGACCCAGTACTTC	CASSSGEQETQYF
.	.	TRBV21-1	TRBJ1-3	TGTGCCAGTAACCGGGACAGCGCTGGAAACACCATATATTTT	CASNRDSAGNTIYF
.	.	TRBV18	TRBJ1-5	TGTGCCAGCTCCCTGTCCTCAGGCTGGGATCAGCCCCAGCATTTT	CASSLSSGWDQPQHF
.	TRBD2	TRBV27	TRBJ2-3	TGTGCCAGGATGCCGGGACTAGCGGGGGGGCGGCCAGATACGCAGTATTTT	CARMPGLAGGRPDTQYF
.	.	TRBV10-2	TRBJ2-3	TGCGCCAGCAGTGGGGGGACTACAGATACGCAGTATTTT	CASSGGTTDTQYF
.	.	TRBV6-5	TRBJ2-6	TGTGCCAGCAGTTACGGAGGGGTAGGGGCCAACGTCCTGACTTTC	CASSYGGVGANVLTF
.	.	TRBV5-1	TRBJ1-2	TGCGCCAGCAGCTTACAGGGCATGGATGGCTACACCTTC	CASSLQGMDGYTF
.	.	TRBV28	TRBJ1-2	TGTGCCAGCAGTTTACGGGGGAAAGGCTATGGCTACACCTTC	CASSLRGKGYGYTF
.	.	TRBV9	TRBJ1-4	TGTGCCAGCAGCGGTAAAGGGGGATCGACTAATGAAAAACTGTTTTTT	CASSGKGGSTNEKLFF
.	TRBD1	TRBV19	TRBJ1-2	TGTGCCAGTAGCCAGGCGGACAGGAGCTATGGCTACACCTTC	CASSQADRSYGYTF
.	.	TRBV15	TRBJ1-6	TGTGCCACCAGCAGAGAACTAGGGCAGTATCCCCTCCACTTT	CATSRELGQYPLHF
.	TRBD1	TRBV6-5	TRBJ1-5	TGTGCCAGCAGTTACAGAACAGGGGGCCGGAATCAGCCCCAGCATTTT	CASSYRTGGRNQPQHF